This T cell receptor (beta chain) comes out of a study of cytomegalovirus exposure and HLA in healthy donors. Regarding the study as a whole: Researchers reported in a later analysis that a missense DCLRE1C variant was tied to TCR beta V- and J-gene trimming. Follow-up analysis seemed to connect common viral pathogens with several of the most significant clusters identified.

The ends lost 4 bases at V and 6 bases at J; junction bases unmatched: 16. The CDR3 length is 18 residues. From germline, CDR1 is SGHTA and CDR2 FQGNSA. Points on this clone: Its matching antigen is unknown.

The study ran its PCR with 60 Vbeta and 13 Jbeta primers. Clones were read by immunoSEQ multiplex PCR, and TCRdb kept only the in-frame ones, dropping some. The sample shows approximately 150,000 clones, roughly 77% of them seen only once. Source material: PBMCs. This receptor was taken from a man between 40 and 49 years old in good health and CMV-seronegative. J is TRBJ2-1 and V is TRBV7-2; 9 nucleotides match TRBD2. The DNA for the CDR3 is TGTGCCAGCAGCTCTAGGGGTGCGGGAGCGGGGGGTATCAATGAGCAGTTCTTC. This sequence encodes CASSSRGAGAGGINEQFF.